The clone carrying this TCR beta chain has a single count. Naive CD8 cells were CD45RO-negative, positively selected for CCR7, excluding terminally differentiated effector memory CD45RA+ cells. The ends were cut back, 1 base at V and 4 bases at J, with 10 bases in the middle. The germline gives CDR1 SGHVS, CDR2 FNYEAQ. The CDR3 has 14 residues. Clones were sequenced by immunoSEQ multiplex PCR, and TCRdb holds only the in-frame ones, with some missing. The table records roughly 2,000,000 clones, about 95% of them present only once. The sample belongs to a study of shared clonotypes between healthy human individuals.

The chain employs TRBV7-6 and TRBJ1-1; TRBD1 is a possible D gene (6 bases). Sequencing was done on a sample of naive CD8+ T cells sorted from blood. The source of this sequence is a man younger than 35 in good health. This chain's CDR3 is CASSLEGEGTEAFF. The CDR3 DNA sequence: TGTGCCAGCAGCTTAGAGGGGGAGGGCACTGAAGCTTTCTTT.